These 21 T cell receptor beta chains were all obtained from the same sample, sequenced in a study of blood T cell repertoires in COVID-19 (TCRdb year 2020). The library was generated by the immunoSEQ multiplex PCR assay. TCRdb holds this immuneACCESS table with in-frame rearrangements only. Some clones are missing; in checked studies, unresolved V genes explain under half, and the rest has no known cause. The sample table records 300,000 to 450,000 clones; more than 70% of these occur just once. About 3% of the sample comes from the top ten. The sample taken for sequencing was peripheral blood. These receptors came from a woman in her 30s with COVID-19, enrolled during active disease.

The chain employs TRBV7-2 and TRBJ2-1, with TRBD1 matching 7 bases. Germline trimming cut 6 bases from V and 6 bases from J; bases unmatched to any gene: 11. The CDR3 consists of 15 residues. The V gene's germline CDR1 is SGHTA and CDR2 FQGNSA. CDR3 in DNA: TGTGCCAGCAGTCCGGGGACAGCAAGGGCCAATGAGCAGTTCTTC. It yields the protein CASSPGTARANEQFF.

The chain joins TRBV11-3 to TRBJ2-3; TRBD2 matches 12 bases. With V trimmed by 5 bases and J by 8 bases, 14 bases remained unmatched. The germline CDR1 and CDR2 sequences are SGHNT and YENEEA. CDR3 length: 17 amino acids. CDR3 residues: CASSPRTSGDGGGTQYF. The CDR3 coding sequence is TGTGCCAGCAGCCCTCGGACTAGCGGGGACGGGGGGGGTACGCAGTATTTT. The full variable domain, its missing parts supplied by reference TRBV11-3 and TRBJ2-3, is EAGVVQSPRYKIIEKKQPVAFWCNPISGHNTLYWYLQNLGQGPELLIRYENEEAVDDSQLPKDRFSAERLKGVDSTLKIQPAELGDSAVYLCASSPRTSGDGGGTQYFGPGTRLTVL.

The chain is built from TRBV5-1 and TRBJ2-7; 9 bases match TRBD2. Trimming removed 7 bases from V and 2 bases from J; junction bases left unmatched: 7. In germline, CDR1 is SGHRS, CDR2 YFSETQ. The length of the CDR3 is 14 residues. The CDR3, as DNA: TGCGCCAGCCAGAGTAGCGGGGGCCCCTACGAGCAGTACTTC. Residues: CASQSSGGPYEQYF. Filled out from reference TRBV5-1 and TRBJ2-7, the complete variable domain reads KAGVTQTPRYLIKTRGQQVTLSCSPISGHRSVSWYQQTPGQGLQFLFEYFSETQRNKGNFPGRFSGRQFSNSRSEMNVSTLELGDSALYLCASQSSGGPYEQYFGPGTRLTVT.

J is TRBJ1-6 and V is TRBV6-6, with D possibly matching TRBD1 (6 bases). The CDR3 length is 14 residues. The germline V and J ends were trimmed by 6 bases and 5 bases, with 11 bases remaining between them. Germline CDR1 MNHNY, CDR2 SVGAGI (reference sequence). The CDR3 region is CASRTGQNNSPLHF. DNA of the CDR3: TGTGCCAGCAGGACGGGACAAAATAATTCACCCCTCCACTTT.

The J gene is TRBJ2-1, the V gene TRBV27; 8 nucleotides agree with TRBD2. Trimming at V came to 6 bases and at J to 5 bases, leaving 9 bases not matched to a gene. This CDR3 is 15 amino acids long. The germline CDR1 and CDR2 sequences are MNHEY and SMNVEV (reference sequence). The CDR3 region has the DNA TGTGCCAGCAGCTTCAGCGGGAGTCCGAACAATGAGCAGTTCTTC. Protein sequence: CASSFSGSPNNEQFF.

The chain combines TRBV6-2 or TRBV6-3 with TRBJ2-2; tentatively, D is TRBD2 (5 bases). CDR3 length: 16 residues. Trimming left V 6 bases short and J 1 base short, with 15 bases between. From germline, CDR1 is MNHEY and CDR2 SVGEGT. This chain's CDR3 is CASSTGLDQNTGELFF. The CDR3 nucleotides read TGTGCCAGCAGCACCGGACTTGATCAGAACACCGGGGAGCTGTTTTTT.

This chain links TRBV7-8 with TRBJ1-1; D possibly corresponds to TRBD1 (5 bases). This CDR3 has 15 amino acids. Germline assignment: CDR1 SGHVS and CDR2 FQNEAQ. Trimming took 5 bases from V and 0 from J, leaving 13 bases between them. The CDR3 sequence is CASSSQAGLNTEAFF. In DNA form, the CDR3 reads TGTGCCAGCAGCAGCCAGGCGGGACTGAACACTGAAGCTTTCTTT.

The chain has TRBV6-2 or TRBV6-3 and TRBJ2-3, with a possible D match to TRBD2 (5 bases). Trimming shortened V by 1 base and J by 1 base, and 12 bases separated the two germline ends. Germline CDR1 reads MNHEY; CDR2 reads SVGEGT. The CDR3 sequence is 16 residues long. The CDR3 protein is CASSYYGLARTDTQYF. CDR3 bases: TGTGCCAGCAGTTACTACGGACTGGCCCGCACAGATACGCAGTATTTT.

The DNA of the CDR3 is TGTGCCAGCAGTTCGGGAGGGGGCGAGGGGACTGAAGCTTTCTTT. Its protein product is CASSSGGGEGTEAFF. The chain links TRBV6-5 to TRBJ1-1; 7 bases agree with TRBD1. V trimming: 4 bases; J trimming: 5 bases; junction bases outside the gene matches: 10. This CDR3 spans 15 amino acids. Germline CDR1 is MNHEY and CDR2 is SVGAGI.

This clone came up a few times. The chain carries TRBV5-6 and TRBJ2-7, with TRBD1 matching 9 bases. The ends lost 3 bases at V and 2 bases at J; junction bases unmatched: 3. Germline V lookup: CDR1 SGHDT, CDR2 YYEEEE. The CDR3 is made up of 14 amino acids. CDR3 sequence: CASSWGQGTYEQYV. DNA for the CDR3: TGTGCCAGCAGCTGGGGACAGGGCACCTACGAGCAGTACGTC.

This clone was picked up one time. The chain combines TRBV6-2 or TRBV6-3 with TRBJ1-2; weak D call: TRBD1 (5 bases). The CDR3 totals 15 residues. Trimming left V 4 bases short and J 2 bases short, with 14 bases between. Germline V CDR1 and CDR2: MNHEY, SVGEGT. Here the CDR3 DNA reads TGTGCCAGCAGTTTCAGGGTCTCTGAAAACTATGGCTACACCTTC. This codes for CASSFRVSENYGYTF.

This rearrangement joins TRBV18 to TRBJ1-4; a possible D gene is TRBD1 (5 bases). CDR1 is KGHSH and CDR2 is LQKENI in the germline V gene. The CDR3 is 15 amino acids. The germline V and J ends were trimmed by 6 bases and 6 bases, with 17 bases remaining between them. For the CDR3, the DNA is TGTGCCAGCTCCCCCTCGGAGACAGTCGATGAAAAACTGTTTTTT. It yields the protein CASSPSETVDEKLFF. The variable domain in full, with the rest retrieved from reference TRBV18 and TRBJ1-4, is NAGVMQNPRHLVRRRGQEARLRCSPMKGHSHVYWYRQLPEEGLKFMVYLQKENIIDESGMPKERFSAEFPKEGPSILRIQQVVRGDSAAYFCASSPSETVDEKLFFGSGTQLSVL.

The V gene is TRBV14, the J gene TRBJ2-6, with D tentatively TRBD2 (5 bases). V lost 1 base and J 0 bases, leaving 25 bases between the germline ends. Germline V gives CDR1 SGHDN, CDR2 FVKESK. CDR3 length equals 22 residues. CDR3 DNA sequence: TGTGCCAGCAGCCAAGGGGGAGCCCGCGAGGTCCTGGCCCTCTCTGGGGCCAACGTCCTGACTTTC. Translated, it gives CASSQGGAREVLALSGANVLTF.

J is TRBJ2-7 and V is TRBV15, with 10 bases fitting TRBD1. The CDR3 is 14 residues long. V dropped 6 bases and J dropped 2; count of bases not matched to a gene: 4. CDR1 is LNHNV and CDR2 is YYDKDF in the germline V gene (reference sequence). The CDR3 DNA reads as TGTGCCACCAGTCGGGACAGGGGACCCTACGAGCAGTACTTC. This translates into CATSRDRGPYEQYF.

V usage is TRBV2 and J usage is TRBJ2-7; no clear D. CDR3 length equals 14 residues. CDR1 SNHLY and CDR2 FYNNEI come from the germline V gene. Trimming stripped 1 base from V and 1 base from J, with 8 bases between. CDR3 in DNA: TGTGCCAGCAGTGAAGTTCCGGTTTCCTACGAGCAGTACTTC. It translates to CASSEVPVSYEQYF.

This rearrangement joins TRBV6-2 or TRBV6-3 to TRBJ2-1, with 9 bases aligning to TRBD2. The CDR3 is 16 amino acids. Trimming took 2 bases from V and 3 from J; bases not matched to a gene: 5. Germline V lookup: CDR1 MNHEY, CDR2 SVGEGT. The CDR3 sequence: CASSYQAGGIYNEQFF. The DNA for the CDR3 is TGTGCCAGCAGTTACCAAGCGGGAGGAATCTACAATGAGCAGTTCTTC.

The CDR3 sequence: CASSQAYSRETQYF. CDR3 DNA sequence: TGTGCCAGCAGCCAAGCGTACTCGAGAGAGACCCAGTACTTC. The chain is built from TRBV14 and TRBJ2-5, with D uncertain. This CDR3 contains 14 residues. V was trimmed by 1 base and J by 4 bases, leaving 10 bases between them. Looked up from germline, CDR1 is SGHDN and CDR2 is FVKESK.

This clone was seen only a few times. The CDR3 sequence is CASSVAGGQVYNEQFF. The CDR3 DNA reads as TGTGCCAGCAGCGTAGCGGGAGGCCAGGTCTACAATGAGCAGTTCTTC. This sequence joins TRBV9 and TRBJ2-1; TRBD2 aligns across 7 bases. V gave up 0 bases and J gave up 3 bases; unmatched junction bases: 6. The length of the CDR3 is 16 residues. Germline V gene sequence: CDR1 SGDLS, CDR2 YYNGEE.

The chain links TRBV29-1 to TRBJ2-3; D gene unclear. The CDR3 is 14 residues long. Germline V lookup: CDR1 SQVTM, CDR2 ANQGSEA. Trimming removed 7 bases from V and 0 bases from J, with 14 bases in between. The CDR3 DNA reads TGCAGCGCCGATCTTCATACTAGCACAGATACGCAGTATTTT. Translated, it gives CSADLHTSTDTQYF.

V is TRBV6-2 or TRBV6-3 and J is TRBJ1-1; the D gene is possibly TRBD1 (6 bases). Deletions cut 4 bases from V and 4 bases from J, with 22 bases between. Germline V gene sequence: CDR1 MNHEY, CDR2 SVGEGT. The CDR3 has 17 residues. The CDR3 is CASSFDPGTFRGTEAFF. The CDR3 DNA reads TGTGCCAGCAGTTTCGACCCCGGGACCTTCAGGGGCACTGAAGCTTTCTTT.

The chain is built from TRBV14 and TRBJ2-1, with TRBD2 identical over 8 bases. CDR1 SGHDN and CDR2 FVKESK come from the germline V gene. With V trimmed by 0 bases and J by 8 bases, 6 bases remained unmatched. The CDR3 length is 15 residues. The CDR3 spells CASSQDIYSGDEQFF. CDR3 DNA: TGTGCCAGCAGCCAAGATATCTATAGCGGGGATGAGCAGTTCTTC.